This TCR beta chain was sequenced for a study of beta chain features in type 1 diabetes. Study-wide results and limits: TCRB repertoires of naive, central memory and Treg cells appeared more similar among patients than among healthy donors. Moderate but significant shortening of TCRB CDR3s was recorded in all four CD4+ subsets from Type 1 diabetes patients. HLA effects on TCRB rearrangement stayed unresolved here.

A sort by CD45RO/CCR7/CD25/CD127/CD95/CD27 yielded CD4+ naive, central memory, regulatory and stem cell-like memory cells. This CDR3 spans 13 amino acids. The germline V gene has CDR1 ENHRY and CDR2 SYGVKD. The V and J ends lost 4 bases and 1 base respectively, with 7 bases between them. The study reverse transcribed the entire isolated RNA, so it sequenced expressed TCRB transcripts. Sequencing was performed with immunoSEQ multiplex PCR; in TCRdb, only in-frame clones are kept and a portion is missing. The sample records 500,000 to 800,000 clones, approximately 13% being singletons. Of note for this clone: Its antigen is unknown.

The sequence was obtained from a man under 40 with type 1 diabetes. Sequenced input: naive CD4+ T cells from blood. The rearrangement links TRBV10-3 to TRBJ2-5; D unclear. CDR3 coding DNA: TGTGCCATCAGTGTGGCGAGCCAAGAGACCCAGTACTTC. It encodes CAISVASQETQYF.